Following are 20 T cell receptor beta chains from one sample sequenced in a study of T cells of healthy individuals. A single record per CDR3 protein comes from TCRdb applying MiXCR to the 5' RACE reads. The sample shows tens of thousands of distinct CDR3 sequences, 15% to 20% of them seen only once. Every receptor here comes from a human donor in good health.

This clonotype was detected many times. The chain links TRBV6-5 to TRBJ1-5; the match to TRBD1 covers 9 bases. The CDR3 length is 18 residues. Germline CDR1 is MNHEY and CDR2 is SVGAGI. The V and J ends lost 4 bases and 3 bases, in that order; junction bases with no gene match: 13. The CDR3 DNA sequence: TGTGCCAGCAGTTCCACTCCTGACAGGGGGGCTAACAATCAGCCCCAGCATTTT. Amino acids: CASSSTPDRGANNQPQHF.

This clonotype has just a few counts. The chain employs TRBV7-2 and TRBJ1-2; 7 bases align to TRBD1. This CDR3 region has 15 residues. The V segment lost 6 bases and the J segment 5 bases; nucleotides outside the gene matches: 12. Germline CDR1 reads SGHTA; CDR2 reads FQGNSA. The CDR3: CASRKGQAGGYGYTF. The CDR3 DNA sequence: TGTGCCAGCAGAAAAGGACAGGCGGGGGGGTATGGCTACACCTTC.

This clonotype was seen at least ten times. The CDR3 bases are TGTGCCAGTAGTATGACAGGGGGAAGTAGGACTGAAGCTTTCTTT. Residues: CASSMTGGSRTEAFF. The gene calls are TRBV19 and TRBJ1-1, with TRBD1 identical over 9 bases. Germline CDR1 reads LNHDA; CDR2 reads SQIVND (reference sequence). CDR3 length: 15 amino acids. Germline trimming cut 3 bases from V and 5 bases from J; bases unmatched to any gene: 7.

This clonotype showed up just a few times. The chain joins TRBV7-9 to TRBJ2-3; 8 bases map to TRBD2. The CDR3 totals 17 residues. V was pared by 4 bases and J by 0 bases, with 9 bases of the junction left unmatched. The V gene's germline CDR1 is SEHNR and CDR2 FQNEAQ (reference sequence). The CDR3 here is CASSSPPGGGSTDTQYF. The CDR3 DNA follows: TGTGCCAGCAGCTCACCCCCCGGGGGGGGTAGCACAGATACGCAGTATTTT. Variable domain in full (rest from reference TRBV7-9 and TRBJ2-3): DTGVSQNPRHKITKRGQNVTFRCDPISEHNRLYWYRQTLGQGPEFLTYFQNEAQLEKSRLLSDRFSAERPKGSFSTLEIQRTEQGDSAMYLCASSSPPGGGSTDTQYFGPGTRLTVL.

This clonotype was picked up a small number of times. The rearrangement joins TRBV5-4 to TRBJ1-4; D is uncertain. Germline V lookup: CDR1 SGHNT, CDR2 YYREEE (reference sequence). The CDR3 runs to 14 residues. The V end was cut by 3 bases, the J end by 2 bases, with 8 bases between. The CDR3 protein is CASSSTVTNEKLFF. The CDR3 region has the DNA TGTGCCAGCAGCTCGACGGTTACTAATGAAAAACTGTTTTTT.

V is TRBV7-2 and J is TRBJ1-5; D is uncertain. V lost 3 bases and J lost 0, with 9 bases in between. This CDR3 region has 15 residues. The germline V gene encodes CDR1 SGHTA and CDR2 FQGNSA. CDR3 sequence (DNA): TGTGCCAGCAGCTTGGGCAGTTATAGCAATCAGCCCCAGCATTTT. Residues: CASSLGSYSNQPQHF.

This clonotype was detected ten times or more. The rearrangement uses TRBV2 and TRBJ1-6; 7 nucleotides agree with TRBD1. J gave up 8 bases and V 3 bases, and 4 bases lay outside the gene matches. The CDR3 length is 14 residues. Germline loops: CDR1 SNHLY, CDR2 FYNNEI. CDR3 loop: CASSESGGDSPLHF. Here the CDR3 DNA reads TGTGCCAGCAGTGAGTCAGGGGGGGATTCACCCCTCCACTTT.

This clonotype appeared many times. The chain links TRBV7-2 to TRBJ2-7; no definite D call. V lost 4 bases to trimming and J lost 4 bases, with 8 bases between them. There are 12 residues in the CDR3. CDR1 is SGHTA, CDR2 FQGNSA, per germline. For the CDR3, the DNA is TGTGCCAGCAGCTCCTATTATTACGAGCAGTACTTC. The encoded protein is CASSSYYYEQYF.

This clonotype was seen a handful of times. This chain links TRBV10-3 with TRBJ2-7, with TRBD2 as a possible D gene (7 bases). Germline V lookup: CDR1 ENHRY, CDR2 SYGVKD. The CDR3 has 15 amino acids. V gave up 8 bases and J gave up 2 bases, with 19 bases separating them. CDR3 coding DNA: TGTGCCATCCCTCAGCGGGACAAGGATACCTACGAGCAGTACTTC. It yields the protein CAIPQRDKDTYEQYF.

This clonotype turned up a few times. V is TRBV6-5 and J is TRBJ1-1; weak D call: TRBD1 (6 bases). Germline assignment: CDR1 MNHEY and CDR2 SVGAGI. The CDR3 consists of 15 residues. V lost 7 bases, J lost 5 bases, and 20 bases lay in between. The CDR3 DNA reads as TGTGCCAGCATCTTGACCCCTTATACAGGGACTGAAGCTTTCTTT. As protein: CASILTPYTGTEAFF.

This chain joins TRBV24-1 and TRBJ1-1; 7 bases match TRBD1. CDR3 size: 16 residues. V lost 3 bases to trimming and J lost 0 bases; unmatched junction nucleotides: 6. Looked up from germline, CDR1 is KGHDR and CDR2 is SFDVKD. The CDR3 DNA sequence: TGTGCCACCAGTGATGGCCGACAGGGAATGAACACTGAAGCTTTCTTT. This translates into CATSDGRQGMNTEAFF.

The V call is TRBV7-9, the J call TRBJ2-5; D may be TRBD2 (5 bases). V gave up 11 bases and J gave up 8 bases, with 15 bases separating them. The length of the CDR3 is 11 residues. From germline, CDR1 is SEHNR and CDR2 FQNEAQ (reference sequence). The CDR3 loop reads CAAEEGSTQYF. DNA of the CDR3: TGTGCCGCCGAAGAGGGTTCTACCCAGTACTTC. Supplemented by reference TRBV7-9 and TRBJ2-5, the full variable domain reads DTGVSQNPRHKITKRGQNVTFRCDPISEHNRLYWYRQTLGQGPEFLTYFQNEAQLEKSRLLSDRFSAERPKGSFSTLEIQRTEQGDSAMYLCAAEEGSTQYFGPGTRLLVL.

The chain employs TRBV4-2 and TRBJ2-5; no definite D call. Germline assignment: CDR1 LGHNA and CDR2 YNFKEQ. This CDR3 has 14 amino acids. The V and J ends lost 4 bases and 5 bases respectively, with 14 bases between them. DNA of the CDR3: TGTGCCAGCAGCCTGTGGTTGGTCCGGGAGACCCAGTACTTC. It yields the protein CASSLWLVRETQYF.

This clonotype appeared a few times. In DNA, the CDR3 is TGTGCCAGCAGTTTCTACTCTAGCGGGAGGTCCAATGAGCAGTTCTTC. Protein: CASSFYSSGRSNEQFF. The chain is built from TRBV27 and TRBJ2-1; 11 bases align to TRBD2. CDR3 size: 16 residues. The germline gives CDR1 MNHEY, CDR2 SMNVEV (reference sequence). Trimming cost V 3 bases and J 6 bases; bases outside gene matches: 7.

Only a few counts were recorded for this clonotype. This chain links TRBV4-1 with TRBJ2-3; 12 bases agree with TRBD2. The CDR3 covers 17 residues. Losses at the gene ends were 1 base for V and 5 bases for J; bases not matched to a gene: 7. Germline V lookup: CDR1 MGHRA, CDR2 YSYEKL. CDR3: CASSQGLAGEDLDTQYF. The CDR3 DNA sequence: TGCGCCAGCAGCCAAGGACTAGCGGGAGAGGATCTAGATACGCAGTATTTT.

This clonotype has at least ten counts. This sequence joins TRBV6-6 and TRBJ2-5, with TRBD1 matching 8 bases. V gave up 1 base and J gave up 5 bases; unmatched junction bases: 9. The CDR3 length is 16 residues. CDR1 MNHNY and CDR2 SVGAGI come from the germline V gene (reference sequence). The CDR3 DNA follows: TGTGCCAGCAGTTACTATTGGACAGGGCCCAATGAGACCCAGTACTTC. This codes for CASSYYWTGPNETQYF.

This clonotype has more than one count but fewer than ten. The chain carries TRBV12-3 or TRBV12-4 and TRBJ2-2; 12 nucleotides align to TRBD2. Trimming took 2 bases from V and 7 from J; bases not matched to a gene: 8. This CDR3 is built from 17 residues. The DNA for the CDR3 is TGTGCCAGCAGTTTATACCCTAGCGGGAGGGCCGTCGGGGAGCTGTTTTTT. It specifies CASSLYPSGRAVGELFF.

This clonotype was counted only a few times. The gene calls are TRBV28 and TRBJ2-1; a possible D gene is TRBD1 (5 bases). The CDR3 spans 18 residues. Looked up from germline, CDR1 is MDHEN and CDR2 is SYDVKM. The ends were cut back, 6 bases at V and 3 bases at J, with 24 bases in the middle. The DNA of the CDR3 is TGTGCCAGCAGCCTCCTTTACGGAGACAGCGCCTTCTACAATGAGCAGTTCTTC. Protein product: CASSLLYGDSAFYNEQFF.

The sample holds many counts of this clonotype. V and J are TRBV20-1 and TRBJ2-5, with D unresolved. In germline, CDR1 is DFQATT, CDR2 SNEGSKA (reference sequence). There are 11 residues in the CDR3. The V and J ends lost 5 bases and 4 bases respectively, with 8 bases between them. The CDR3 region is CSALARETQYF. CDR3 nucleotide sequence: TGCAGTGCTTTGGCCCGAGAGACCCAGTACTTC.

This clonotype turned up a few times. This chain links TRBV10-3 with TRBJ1-5; TRBD1 aligns across 9 bases. V was clipped by 3 bases and J by 4 bases; unmatched bases: 7. CDR1 and CDR2 (germline): ENHRY, SYGVKD. The CDR3 runs 16 residues. Here the CDR3 reads CAISEGNRGRNQPQHF. The DNA for the CDR3 is TGTGCCATCAGTGAAGGAAACAGGGGGCGAAATCAGCCCCAGCATTTT.